One TCR beta chain is described in this entry. The data belong to a study of shared clonotypes between healthy human individuals. Study overall: Each donor's CD4 naive and CD4 memory cells filled three plates apiece, CD8 naive two, and CD8 memory one.

Method: immunoSEQ multiplex PCR; TCRdb's copy keeps in-frame clones and lacks some. Altogether roughly 1,500,000 clones are present, around 98% being singletons, with the ten largest covering less than 0.55%. From CD4+ cells came CD45RA+ naive and CD45RA-negative memory subsets. Germline loops: CDR1 MNHNS, CDR2 SASEGT. The CDR3 extends over 20 amino acids. Unmatched junction bases numbered 17, after V lost 1 base and J lost 4 bases. This TCR came from a young man in good health. V is TRBV6-1 and J is TRBJ2-1, with 9 positions matching TRBD1. Sequencing was carried out using naive CD4+ T cells sorted from blood. Indicated subset: CD45RA+ positively selected. The CDR3 DNA sequence: TGTGCCAGCAGTGAAGTAGTTTCCCCCTACAGGGGGCCAGGATACAATGAGCAGTTCTTC. Its translation is CASSEVVSPYRGPGYNEQFF.